These T cell receptor beta chains were read from a single sample in a study of cytomegalovirus exposure and HLA in healthy donors. TCRdb's copy holds only in-frame clones and misses some; the assay was immunoSEQ multiplex PCR. The sample lists about 120,000 clones, approximately 81% occurring once. Sequenced material: PBMCs. The receptors were gathered from a man aged 25-40 years in good health and CMV-seropositive. Each CDR3 is given with its conserved first and last residue. Fields, in order: V gene, D gene, clone size, J gene, CDR3 protein, CDR3 DNA. A D gene is named only where the DNA matches it firmly. Not all rows give a size; the values are once, few, many and, for expanded clones, a class.

v_gene: TRBV27
d_gene: NA
abundance: NA
j_gene: TRBJ2-4
CDR3aa: CASSFGVAKNIQYF
CDR3nt: TGTGCCAGCAGTTTCGGGGTAGCCAAAAACATTCAGTACTTC

v_gene: TRBV19
d_gene: NA
abundance: NA
j_gene: TRBJ1-2
CDR3aa: CASSPGVGGYTF
CDR3nt: TGTGCCAGTAGTCCGGGAGTAGGTGGCTACACCTTC

v_gene: TRBV5-4
d_gene: NA
abundance: NA
j_gene: TRBJ1-3
CDR3aa: CASSLPQGNTIYF
CDR3nt: TGTGCCAGCAGCTTACCTCAGGGAAACACCATATATTTT

v_gene: TRBV13
d_gene: NA
abundance: NA
j_gene: TRBJ2-7
CDR3aa: CASSLGGGGYEQYF
CDR3nt: TGTGCCAGCAGCTTAGGAGGGGGTGGCTACGAGCAGTACTTC

v_gene: TRBV28
d_gene: NA
abundance: NA
j_gene: TRBJ2-1
CDR3aa: CASSLLGRGSYNEQFF
CDR3nt: TGTGCCAGCAGTTTACTGGGGCGTGGTAGCTACAATGAGCAGTTCTTC

v_gene: TRBV5-1
d_gene: TRBD2
abundance: NA
j_gene: TRBJ2-5
CDR3aa: CASSSRASGGYEWGTQYF
CDR3nt: TGCGCCAGCAGCAGTCGGGCTAGCGGGGGTTACGAGTGGGGGACCCAGTACTTC

v_gene: TRBV6-6
d_gene: NA
abundance: few
j_gene: TRBJ2-7
CDR3aa: CASSKPGGSYEQYF
CDR3nt: TGTGCCAGCAGTAAGCCCGGGGGCTCCTACGAGCAGTACTTC

v_gene: TRBV4-3
d_gene: NA
abundance: NA
j_gene: TRBJ2-4
CDR3aa: CASSQVGGINIQYF
CDR3nt: TGCGCCAGCAGCCAAGTTGGAGGGATAAACATTCAGTACTTC

v_gene: TRBV19
d_gene: TRBD2
abundance: NA
j_gene: TRBJ2-5
CDR3aa: CASSMWRGRETQYF
CDR3nt: TGTGCCAGTAGTATGTGGCGGGGGAGGGAGACCCAGTACTTC

v_gene: TRBV2
d_gene: NA
abundance: NA
j_gene: TRBJ1-1
CDR3aa: CASRIGAFEAFF
CDR3nt: TGTGCCAGCAGAATAGGGGCGTTCGAAGCTTTCTTT

v_gene: TRBV27
d_gene: TRBD1
abundance: once
j_gene: TRBJ2-7
CDR3aa: CASSTTGTGVYEQYF
CDR3nt: TGTGCCAGCAGTACGACCGGGACAGGAGTTTACGAGCAGTACTTC

v_gene: TRBV11-3
d_gene: NA
abundance: NA
j_gene: TRBJ2-1
CDR3aa: CASSRPGDPRDEQFF
CDR3nt: TGTGCCAGCAGCCGGCCAGGGGACCCCAGGGATGAGCAGTTCTTC

v_gene: TRBV4-3
d_gene: NA
abundance: few
j_gene: TRBJ2-7
CDR3aa: CASSQGGTYEQYF
CDR3nt: TGCGCCAGCAGCCAAGGGGGCACCTACGAGCAGTACTTC

v_gene: TRBV30
d_gene: NA
abundance: once
j_gene: TRBJ2-6
CDR3aa: CAWTSRFAGANGLTF
CDR3nt: TGTGCCTGGACCTCCAGGTTTGCTGGGGCCAACGGCCTGACTTTC

v_gene: TRBV5-6
d_gene: NA
abundance: NA
j_gene: TRBJ2-2
CDR3aa: CASSPSRYTGELFF
CDR3nt: TGTGCCAGCAGCCCGTCGCGGTACACCGGGGAGCTGTTTTTT

v_gene: TRBV11-3
d_gene: TRBD2
abundance: NA
j_gene: TRBJ2-7
CDR3aa: CASSLRGEASGASSYEQYF
CDR3nt: TGTGCCAGCAGCTTACGGGGGGAGGCTAGCGGGGCGAGCTCCTACGAGCAGTACTTC

v_gene: TRBV18
d_gene: TRBD1
abundance: few
j_gene: TRBJ2-3
CDR3aa: CASSPGQGAPDTQYF
CDR3nt: TGTGCCAGCTCACCAGGACAGGGGGCACCAGATACGCAGTATTTT

v_gene: TRBV19
d_gene: NA
abundance: NA
j_gene: TRBJ1-2
CDR3aa: CASSLKWTDYGYTF
CDR3nt: TGTGCCAGTAGTCTAAAGTGGACTGACTATGGCTACACCTTC

v_gene: TRBV28
d_gene: NA
abundance: NA
j_gene: TRBJ2-7
CDR3aa: CASRRSGQLYEQYF
CDR3nt: TGTGCCAGCAGGAGGTCGGGACAACTCTACGAGCAGTACTTC

v_gene: TRBV18
d_gene: NA
abundance: NA
j_gene: TRBJ2-7
CDR3aa: CASSLIQSYEQYF
CDR3nt: TGTGCCAGCTCCTTGATCCAGTCCTACGAGCAGTACTTC

v_gene: TRBV7-9
d_gene: TRBD2
abundance: few
j_gene: TRBJ2-1
CDR3aa: CASSFGRGARQFF
CDR3nt: TGTGCCAGCAGCTTCGGGCGGGGGGCCAGGCAGTTCTTC

v_gene: TRBV5-1
d_gene: TRBD1
abundance: NA
j_gene: TRBJ2-1
CDR3aa: CASSLSTQGAYSEQFF
CDR3nt: TGCGCCAGCAGCCTTTCAACTCAGGGGGCATACAGTGAGCAGTTCTTC

v_gene: TRBV28
d_gene: NA
abundance: NA
j_gene: TRBJ2-4
CDR3aa: CASSLGGSYLLGKNSQYF
CDR3nt: TGTGCCAGCAGTTTAGGAGGGAGTTACCTTCTCGGCAAAAACAGTCAGTACTTC

v_gene: TRBV29-1
d_gene: TRBD1
abundance: once
j_gene: TRBJ2-7
CDR3aa: CSVKPGQGVYEQYF
CDR3nt: TGCAGCGTTAAGCCGGGACAGGGGGTCTACGAGCAGTACTTC

v_gene: TRBV5-8
d_gene: NA
abundance: NA
j_gene: TRBJ1-2
CDR3aa: CASSFAGSLAYGYTF
CDR3nt: TGTGCCAGCAGCTTCGCAGGGTCTTTAGCCTATGGCTACACCTTC

v_gene: TRBV7-2
d_gene: NA
abundance: once
j_gene: TRBJ2-3
CDR3aa: CASRRGPDSTDTQYF
CDR3nt: TGTGCCAGCAGGCGGGGGCCCGACAGCACAGATACGCAGTATTTT

v_gene: TRBV11-2
d_gene: TRBD2
abundance: NA
j_gene: TRBJ2-1
CDR3aa: CASSLDDPVAGEAQFF
CDR3nt: TGTGCCAGCAGCTTAGATGACCCCGTGGCGGGAGAGGCGCAGTTCTTC

v_gene: TRBV11-2
d_gene: NA
abundance: NA
j_gene: TRBJ1-1
CDR3aa: CASSFNRALLDTEAFF
CDR3nt: TGTGCCAGCAGCTTCAACAGGGCGCTTTTGGACACTGAAGCTTTCTTT

v_gene: TRBV9
d_gene: NA
abundance: NA
j_gene: TRBJ2-2
CDR3aa: CASSAPPQGSAGELFF
CDR3nt: TGTGCCAGCAGCGCACCTCCACAGGGCTCAGCCGGGGAGCTGTTTTTT

v_gene: TRBV6-1
d_gene: NA
abundance: NA
j_gene: TRBJ2-7
CDR3aa: CASREIRGVDEQYF
CDR3nt: TGTGCCAGCAGAGAAATCAGGGGCGTGGACGAGCAGTACTTC

v_gene: TRBV29-1
d_gene: NA
abundance: NA
j_gene: TRBJ1-1
CDR3aa: CSVHLGGANTEAFF
CDR3nt: TGCAGCGTTCACCTAGGAGGGGCGAACACTGAAGCTTTCTTT

v_gene: TRBV6-5
d_gene: NA
abundance: NA
j_gene: TRBJ2-7
CDR3aa: CASSYSTPDYEQYF
CDR3nt: TGTGCCAGCAGTTACTCGACGCCCGACTACGAGCAGTACTTC

v_gene: TRBV30
d_gene: TRBD1
abundance: few
j_gene: TRBJ1-1
CDR3aa: CACRRGQGFTEAFF
CDR3nt: TGTGCCTGCCGGAGGGGACAGGGCTTTACTGAAGCTTTCTTT

v_gene: TRBV2
d_gene: NA
abundance: NA
j_gene: TRBJ2-2
CDR3aa: CASKGHPNTGELFF
CDR3nt: TGTGCCAGCAAAGGACACCCGAACACCGGGGAGCTGTTTTTT

v_gene: TRBV4-3
d_gene: TRBD1
abundance: NA
j_gene: TRBJ2-3
CDR3aa: CASSHRNTGGDTQYF
CDR3nt: TGCGCCAGCAGCCACAGAAACACAGGGGGAGATACGCAGTATTTT

v_gene: TRBV11-2
d_gene: NA
abundance: NA
j_gene: TRBJ1-1
CDR3aa: CASSLRQVTTEAFF
CDR3nt: TGTGCCAGCAGCTTGCGACAGGTTACCACTGAAGCTTTCTTT

v_gene: TRBV2
d_gene: TRBD1
abundance: NA
j_gene: TRBJ2-4
CDR3aa: CASVDRGKNIQYF
CDR3nt: TGTGCCAGCGTCGACAGGGGCAAAAACATTCAGTACTTC

v_gene: TRBV6-5
d_gene: NA
abundance: medium-sized
j_gene: TRBJ1-3
CDR3aa: CASSTGSSGNTIYF
CDR3nt: TGTGCCAGCAGTACAGGCAGCTCTGGAAACACCATATATTTT

v_gene: TRBV28
d_gene: NA
abundance: few
j_gene: TRBJ1-5
CDR3aa: CASSSLRAGYNQPQHF
CDR3nt: TGTGCCAGCAGTTCACTCCGGGCAGGGTACAATCAGCCCCAGCATTTT

v_gene: TRBV7-9
d_gene: NA
abundance: once
j_gene: TRBJ1-5
CDR3aa: CASSVSDILGWPQHF
CDR3nt: TGTGCCAGCAGCGTATCGGACATCCTAGGGTGGCCCCAGCATTTT

v_gene: TRBV10-2
d_gene: NA
abundance: NA
j_gene: TRBJ2-6
CDR3aa: CASSEWGGRSGANGLTF
CDR3nt: TGCGCCAGCAGTGAGTGGGGGGGCCGTTCTGGGGCCAACGGCCTGACTTTC

v_gene: TRBV27
d_gene: TRBD1
abundance: NA
j_gene: TRBJ1-2
CDR3aa: CASSLKWTGGYGYTF
CDR3nt: TGTGCCAGCAGTTTAAAATGGACAGGGGGGTATGGCTACACCTTC

v_gene: TRBV5-6
d_gene: TRBD2
abundance: NA
j_gene: TRBJ2-7
CDR3aa: CASSWSGTSSYEQYF
CDR3nt: TGTGCCAGCAGCTGGTCCGGGACTAGCTCCTACGAGCAGTACTTC

v_gene: TRBV5-1
d_gene: NA
abundance: few
j_gene: TRBJ1-1
CDR3aa: CASSLGPSAFF
CDR3nt: TGCGCCAGCAGCCTTGGCCCCTCAGCTTTCTTT

v_gene: TRBV4-2
d_gene: TRBD2
abundance: NA
j_gene: TRBJ2-1
CDR3aa: CASSQVVTSGRNEQFF
CDR3nt: TGTGCCAGCAGCCAAGTGGTAACTAGCGGACGCAATGAGCAGTTCTTC

v_gene: TRBV27
d_gene: NA
abundance: NA
j_gene: TRBJ2-7
CDR3aa: CASSRQGPTYYEQYF
CDR3nt: TGTGCCAGCAGTCGGCAGGGGCCCACGTACTACGAGCAGTACTTC

v_gene: TRBV6-1
d_gene: TRBD2
abundance: NA
j_gene: TRBJ2-3
CDR3aa: CASSVGLAGVTDTQYF
CDR3nt: TGTGCCAGCAGTGTAGGACTAGCGGGGGTCACAGATACGCAGTATTTT

v_gene: TRBV7-9
d_gene: NA
abundance: NA
j_gene: TRBJ1-4
CDR3aa: CASSFSEFEKLFF
CDR3nt: TGTGCCAGCAGCTTTAGCGAATTTGAAAAACTGTTTTTT

v_gene: TRBV7-7
d_gene: TRBD1
abundance: few
j_gene: TRBJ2-5
CDR3aa: CASSFGQGGETQYF
CDR3nt: TGTGCTAGCAGCTTCGGACAGGGCGGGGAGACCCAGTACTTC

v_gene: TRBV6-6
d_gene: NA
abundance: NA
j_gene: TRBJ1-1
CDR3aa: CASSYSRQNTEAFF
CDR3nt: TGTGCCAGCAGTTACTCGAGACAGAACACTGAAGCTTTCTTT

v_gene: TRBV7-3
d_gene: NA
abundance: NA
j_gene: TRBJ2-2
CDR3aa: CASRPYPNTGELFF
CDR3nt: TGTGCCAGCAGACCCTATCCTAACACCGGGGAGCTGTTTTTT

v_gene: TRBV11-2
d_gene: NA
abundance: NA
j_gene: TRBJ2-3
CDR3aa: CASSRLIPLSNTDTQYF
CDR3nt: TGTGCCAGCAGCCGGTTGATCCCTCTTTCGAACACAGATACGCAGTATTTT

v_gene: TRBV10-3
d_gene: TRBD1
abundance: NA
j_gene: TRBJ1-4
CDR3aa: CAISPGQGRGKLFF
CDR3nt: TGTGCCATCAGCCCCGGACAGGGGAGGGGAAAACTGTTTTTT